Each of the 3 T cell receptor beta chains below was sequenced from the same sample in a study of T cell responses to AZD1222 COVID-19 vaccine. Profiled with immunoSEQ multiplex PCR; TCRdb holds only in-frame clones, not every one. Here the sample spans 150,000 to 200,000 clones, 85% to 95% being singletons. Sequenced here: peripheral blood, sampled on day 0 of AZD1222 vaccination. The receptor source for this set is an adult in good health.

The chain carries TRBV7-2 and TRBJ1-2; 9 positions agree with TRBD1. Germline CDR1 SGHTA, CDR2 FQGNSA. With 0 bases clipped from V and 4 bases from J, the junction kept 3 bases outside the gene matches. This CDR3 has 15 residues. The DNA of the CDR3 is TGTGCCAGCAGCTTAGCGGACAGGGGCATCTATGGCTACACCTTC. Its protein is CASSLADRGIYGYTF. The variable domain in full, with the rest retrieved from reference TRBV7-2 and TRBJ1-2, is GAGVSQSPSNKVTEKGKDVELRCDPISGHTALYWYRQSLGQGLEFLIYFQGNSAPDKSGLPSDRFSAERTGGSVSTLTIQRTQQEDSAVYLCASSLADRGIYGYTFGSGTRLTVV.

The chain has TRBV3-1 (or the pseudogene TRBV3-2) and TRBJ2-7, with D uncertain. Trimming took 0 bases from V and 2 from J, leaving 11 bases between them. The CDR3 is 15 residues long. Germline V gene data show CDR1 as LGHDT and CDR2 as YNNKEL (reference sequence). The CDR3 DNA reads as TGTGCCAGCAGCCAAGACCCAGCGAGAGCCTACGAGCAGTACTTC. It encodes CASSQDPARAYEQYF.

This chain links TRBV10-3 with TRBJ2-2; D remains ambiguous. V lost 6 bases and J 10 bases, leaving 18 bases between the germline ends. Germline CDR1 reads ENHRY; CDR2 reads SYGVKD. The CDR3 loop spans 14 amino acids. CDR3 sequence: CAIRASGGSAELFF. CDR3 bases: TGTGCCATCAGGGCCTCCGGCGGCTCCGCGGAGCTGTTTTTT.